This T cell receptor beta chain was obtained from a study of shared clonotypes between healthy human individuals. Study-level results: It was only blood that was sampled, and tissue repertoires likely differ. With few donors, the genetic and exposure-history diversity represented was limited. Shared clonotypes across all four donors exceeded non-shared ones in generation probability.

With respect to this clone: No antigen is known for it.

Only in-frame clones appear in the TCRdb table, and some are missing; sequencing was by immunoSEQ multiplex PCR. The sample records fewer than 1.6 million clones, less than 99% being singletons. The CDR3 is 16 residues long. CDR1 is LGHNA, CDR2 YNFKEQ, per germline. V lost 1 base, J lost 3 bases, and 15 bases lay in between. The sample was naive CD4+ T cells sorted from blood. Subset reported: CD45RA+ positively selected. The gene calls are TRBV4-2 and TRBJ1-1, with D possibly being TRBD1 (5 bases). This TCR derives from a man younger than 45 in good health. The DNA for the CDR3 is TGTGCCAGCAGCCAAGGACGGGGCGGAAAAGACACTGAAGCTTTCTTT. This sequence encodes CASSQGRGGKDTEAFF.